These T cell receptor beta chains were read from a single sample in a study of T cell responses to AZD1222 COVID-19 vaccine. The data were produced by immunoSEQ multiplex PCR, yet TCRdb's version contains in-frame clones alone and is incomplete. The sample yields roughly 130,000 clones, just over 85% seen once. The sequencing here drew on peripheral blood, taken on day 0 of AZD1222 vaccination. Receptors originate from an adult in good health. Each CDR3 is given with its conserved first and last residue.

V,J,CDR3
TRBV6-2/TRBV6-3,TRBJ1-1,CASSYSRDRVPNTEAFF
TRBV11-2,TRBJ2-1,CASSPGGLAPDEQFF
TRBV27,TRBJ2-1,CASSFPGLTSYNEQFF
TRBV7-9,TRBJ2-7,CASSTSGRAHEQYF
TRBV4-1,TRBJ2-2,CASSQSPAVDTGELFF
TRBV6-5,TRBJ2-3,CASGLIRGADTQYF
TRBV28,TRBJ1-1,CASSLVGQGEAFF
TRBV7-8,TRBJ2-1,CASSTRTRIREQFF
TRBV20-1,TRBJ1-1,CSARVGIEAFF
TRBV6-5,TRBJ1-3,CASSQQGVSGNTIYF
TRBV24-1,TRBJ1-5,CATSDRDRGRGNQPQHF
TRBV7-9,TRBJ1-2,CASSLGRGYTF
TRBV7-3,TRBJ2-2,CASSSGQNTGELFF
TRBV2,TRBJ2-2,CASSELGSGRTGELFF
TRBV28,TRBJ1-4,CASSLLGNRGPEKLFF
TRBV18,TRBJ1-3,CASSPVASSSSGNTIYF
TRBV28,TRBJ2-1,CASSLGGFWPSEQFF
TRBV5-6,TRBJ2-7,CASRREYEQYF
TRBV24-1,TRBJ2-3,CATSDRTSGRQQYF
TRBV6-5,TRBJ1-1,CASRLDRVGPEAFF
TRBV6-5,TRBJ1-1,CASIKDRLNTEAFF
TRBV27,TRBJ1-2,CASSFSGRTSYGYTF
TRBV5-1,TRBJ2-2,CASSILAGNTGELFF
TRBV27,TRBJ1-2,CASSFRQGATGGYTF
TRBV5-3,TRBJ2-7,CARSQSDRATYEQYF
TRBV21-1,TRBJ2-7,CASSLPKLREEAYEQYF
TRBV9,TRBJ1-1,CASSAYTEAFF
TRBV28,TRBJ2-7,CHPLAGASYEQYF
TRBV11-2,TRBJ2-7,CASSLDRAREQYF
TRBV24-1,TRBJ2-1,CATSGSGRAGDNEQFF
TRBV11-1,TRBJ2-2,CASSPLAGATGELFF
TRBV12-3/TRBV12-4,TRBJ1-1,CASSLPPNTEAFF
TRBV6-2/TRBV6-3,TRBJ2-2,CASSKRLAGGPANTGELFF
TRBV29-1,TRBJ1-1,CSVEVQANTEAFF
TRBV19,TRBJ1-2,CASSIDLRDYTF
TRBV12-3/TRBV12-4,TRBJ2-3,CASSDGATDTQYF
TRBV7-2,TRBJ2-1,CASSLASSGSEQFF
TRBV2,TRBJ1-1,CASSVAEPLEAFF
TRBV5-6,TRBJ1-2,CASSYTANYGYTF
TRBV3-1/TRBV3-2,TRBJ2-1,CASSQEVVQRRSSYNEQFF
TRBV7-3,TRBJ2-1,CASSLYQGAYNEQFF
TRBV2,TRBJ2-7,CASSGARHSYEQYF
TRBV27,TRBJ2-7,CASRPFLGGSYEQYF
TRBV3-1/TRBV3-2,TRBJ2-7,CASSQIGLAGGGAPYEQYF
TRBV10-3,TRBJ2-1,CAISGGGTSGTQFF
TRBV4-3,TRBJ2-5,CASSQGTGVRETQYF
TRBV2,TRBJ1-4,CASSDQGSGSEKLFF
TRBV9,TRBJ1-5,CASSPHDQPQHF
TRBV7-8,TRBJ1-5,CASSSNAAAVGPQHF
TRBV19,TRBJ1-5,CASSRDGGVISNQPQHF
TRBV5-4,TRBJ1-1,CASSLKRTLNTEAFF
TRBV3-1/TRBV3-2,TRBJ2-3,CASSHRGVTDTQYF
TRBV5-4,TRBJ2-3,CASSLEVSSTDTQYF
TRBV6-5,TRBJ2-7,CASSYSGLAETYEQYF
TRBV25-1,TRBJ2-7,CASSEYRSSGQKVEQYF
TRBV20-1,TRBJ1-3,CSASIGDTIYF
TRBV4-1,TRBJ1-2,CASSQDDREVRRDYGYTF
TRBV5-1,TRBJ2-7,CASRRLAGICHEQYF
TRBV10-3,TRBJ2-7,CAIGTTGFEQYF
TRBV5-1,TRBJ2-5,CASSFGTNQETQYF